The clone carrying this T cell receptor (beta chain) appeared a single time. The antigen is undetermined. The data are from a study of long-term antiretroviral therapy in people with HIV. Overall study results and limits: ART adherence, viral resistance and therapy changes were not recorded.

Investigators performed immunoSEQ version v3.0 at survey level. TCRdb's copy holds only in-frame clones and misses some; the assay was immunoSEQ multiplex PCR. The data hold about 20,000 clones, with more than 70% observed a single time. The study drew at least one pre-ART and at least two post-ART PBMC samples from every donor. The ends were cut back, 5 bases at V and 6 bases at J, with 15 bases in the middle. CDR1 MNHEY and CDR2 SVGAGI come from the germline V gene. This CDR3 region has 14 residues. This TCR derives from a man aged 35 to 55 with HIV. The material sequenced was unsorted PBMCs, taken around 2.4 years after starting antiretroviral therapy. The rearrangement joins TRBV6-5 to TRBJ2-3, with D possibly being TRBD2 (7 bases). The CDR3: CASSRGGAHDTQYF. As DNA, the CDR3 is TGTGCCAGCAGTAGAGGGGGGGCGCATGATACGCAGTATTTT.